These 10 T cell receptor beta chains originate from one sample sequenced in a study of memory B cells and T cells in multiple sclerosis (dated by TCRdb to 2016 to 2019). The library relied on the immunoSEQ multiplex PCR assay. Drawn from immuneACCESS, this table holds only the in-frame rearrangements with V and J called that TCRdb kept. Clones are partly lost; checked studies trace under half to an unresolved V gene and leave the rest unexplained. The sample table shows tens of thousands of clones, and roughly 83% are seen once. The ten largest clones add up to 2.7% of the sample. Which antigens these TCRs recognize remains unknown. After stimulus-free culture of CFSE-labeled PBMCs, the autoproliferating (CFSEdim) and non-proliferating (CFSEhi) T cell fractions were sequenced separately. Altogether, approximately 5x10^7 CFSE-labeled PBMCs were kept in culture for about 7 days with no stimulus, after which the replicate wells were combined.

Sequencing was performed on PBMCs from blood kept in culture. These receptors were taken from a human donor with multiple sclerosis.

The chain recombines TRBV11-1 with TRBJ2-7; D is unclear. With 7 bases removed from V and 3 bases from J, the gap between germline ends came to 13 bases. CDR1 is SGHAT, CDR2 FQDESV, per germline (reference sequence). The CDR3 spans 13 residues. CDR3 in amino acids: CASNIHAGYEQYF. The CDR3, as DNA: TGTGCCAGCAACATTCACGCAGGCTACGAGCAGTACTTC. The full variable domain, completed using reference TRBV11-1 and TRBJ2-7, is EAEVAQSPRYKITEKSQAVAFWCDPISGHATLYWYRQILGQGPELLVQFQDESVVDDSQLPKDRFSAERLKGVDSTLKIQPAELGDSAMYLCASNIHAGYEQYFGPGTRLTVT.

CDR3 in amino acids: CTSSQDLGQGGQETQYF. The CDR3, as DNA: TGCACCAGCAGCCAAGATTTGGGGCAGGGGGGCCAAGAGACCCAGTACTTC. The V call is TRBV1, the J call TRBJ2-5; TRBD1 is the table's D call, not checked against the DNA. TRBV1 is annotated as a pseudogene. The CDR3 is 17 residues long.

J is TRBJ2-5 and V is TRBV7-9; 10 bases are shared with TRBD1. The ends lost 6 bases at V and 5 bases at J; junction bases unmatched: 6. From germline, CDR1 is SEHNR and CDR2 FQNEAQ (reference sequence). The CDR3 spans 14 residues. The CDR3 spells CASRGTGVHETQYF. The CDR3, as DNA: TGTGCCAGCAGGGGGACAGGGGTGCATGAGACCCAGTACTTC. The complete variable domain, with remaining parts taken from reference TRBV7-9 and TRBJ2-5, reads DTGVSQNPRHKITKRGQNVTFRCDPISEHNRLYWYRQTLGQGPEFLTYFQNEAQLEKSRLLSDRFSAERPKGSFSTLEIQRTEQGDSAMYLCASRGTGVHETQYFGPGTRLLVL.

This sequence joins TRBV5-1 and TRBJ1-5; tentatively, D is TRBD1 (5 bases). This CDR3 is built from 15 residues. The germline V gene has CDR1 SGHRS and CDR2 YFSETQ. Trimming removed 0 bases from V and 10 bases from J, with 17 bases in between. CDR3 sequence: CASSLGLGDQEPQHF. The CDR3 bases are TGCGCCAGCAGCTTGGGATTGGGGGACCAGGAACCCCAGCATTTT.

A single count supports this clone. V and J are TRBV6-5 and TRBJ2-3; 7 nucleotides agree with TRBD1. CDR3 length: 14 amino acids. The trim removed 5 bases at V and 2 bases at J, leaving 4 bases unmatched. The V gene's germline CDR1 is MNHEY and CDR2 SVGAGI. In DNA, the CDR3 is TGTGCCAGCAGTATACAGGGGAACACAGATACGCAGTATTTT. It is translated as CASSIQGNTDTQYF.

The chain recombines TRBV5-6 with TRBJ2-2, with 7 nucleotides matching TRBD1. The CDR3 sequence is 16 residues long. V trimming: 3 bases; J trimming: 5 bases; junction bases outside the gene matches: 10. The germline V gene encodes CDR1 SGHDT and CDR2 YYEEEE. CDR3 DNA: TGTGCCAGCAGCTCCCCGGGACAGAGGAGAACCGGGGAGCTGTTTTTT. This encodes CASSSPGQRRTGELFF.

This rearrangement joins TRBV4-1 to TRBJ2-7; D might be TRBD2 (5 bases). The CDR3 sequence is 14 residues long. The germline V and J ends were trimmed by 4 bases and 2 bases, with 12 bases remaining between them. Germline V lookup: CDR1 MGHRA, CDR2 YSYEKL. DNA of the CDR3: TGCGCCAGCAGCCCCCGCGAGCGGACCTACGAGCAGTACTTC. This codes for CASSPRERTYEQYF.

V is TRBV6-1 and J is TRBJ1-1; D gene uncertain. Germline V lookup: CDR1 MNHNS, CDR2 SASEGT. The CDR3 has 15 residues. V dropped 2 bases and J dropped 0 bases, with 10 bases sitting between them. The DNA for the CDR3 is TGTGCCAGCAGTGAAAGACAAATAATGAACACTGAAGCTTTCTTT. Residues: CASSERQIMNTEAFF.

The CDR3 protein is CASSLRYPSHGNTIYF. CDR3 DNA sequence: TGCGCCAGCAGCCTCCGCTACCCCTCTCACGGGAACACCATATATTTT. The chain is built from TRBV4-1 and TRBJ1-3; D gene ambiguous. Trimming took 4 bases from V and 7 from J, leaving 20 bases between them. Germline V lookup: CDR1 MGHRA, CDR2 YSYEKL. This CDR3 has 16 residues.

V usage is TRBV5-1 and J usage is TRBJ2-5, with 8 bases that match TRBD1. Germline values: CDR1 SGHRS, CDR2 YFSETQ. The CDR3 has 14 residues. V gave up 4 bases and J gave up 2 bases; unmatched junction bases: 4. The CDR3: CASSRGTGQETQYF. As DNA, the CDR3 is TGCGCCAGCAGCAGAGGGACAGGACAAGAGACCCAGTACTTC.